The following is a T cell receptor (beta chain) sequence with its context. Its antigen is unknown. This sample stems from a study of response to subunit inactivated influenza vaccine. Study-level results: There was a suggestion from the authors that each seasonal influenza vaccination recruits few new T cells.

The CDR3 is 15 amino acids. Trimming left V 6 bases short and J 6 bases short, with 18 bases between. CDR1 is MDHEN and CDR2 is SYDVKM in the germline V gene. One entry per CDR3 protein, called by TCRdb with MiXCR from the RT-PCR reads. The sample holds 550,000 to 650,000 distinct CDR3 sequences; 10% to 15% are singletons and the top ten take 10%. The chain recombines TRBV28 with TRBJ1-5, with D perhaps matching TRBD1 (5 bases). This TCR was recovered from a man aged 50 to 60 who received an inactivated influenza vaccine. This material consisted of PBMCs from blood, taken on the day of vaccination. The CDR3 DNA reads TGTGCCAGCAGGTCCGGAGGTGGGGCAGGTCAGCCCCAGCATTTT. It is translated as CASRSGGGAGQPQHF. The full variable domain, its missing parts supplied by reference TRBV28 and TRBJ1-5, is DVKVTQSSRYLVKRTGEKVFLECVQDMDHENMFWYRQDPGLGLRLIYFSYDVKMKEKGDIPEGYSVSREKKERFSLILESASTNQTSMYLCASRSGGGAGQPQHFGDGTRLSIL.